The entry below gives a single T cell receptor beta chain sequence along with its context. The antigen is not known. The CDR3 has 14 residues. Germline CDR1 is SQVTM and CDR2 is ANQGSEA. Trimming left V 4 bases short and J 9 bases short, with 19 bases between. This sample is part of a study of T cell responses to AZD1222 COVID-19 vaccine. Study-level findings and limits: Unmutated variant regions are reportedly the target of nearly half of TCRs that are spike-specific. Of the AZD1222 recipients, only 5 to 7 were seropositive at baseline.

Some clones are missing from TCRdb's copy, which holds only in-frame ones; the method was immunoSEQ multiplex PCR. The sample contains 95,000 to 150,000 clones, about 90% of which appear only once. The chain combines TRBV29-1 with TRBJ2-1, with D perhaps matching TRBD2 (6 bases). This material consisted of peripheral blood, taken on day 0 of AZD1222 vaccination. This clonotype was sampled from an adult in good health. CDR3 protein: CSVVPGGIGSEQFF. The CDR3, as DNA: TGCAGCGTTGTACCTGGAGGGATAGGGAGTGAGCAGTTCTTC.